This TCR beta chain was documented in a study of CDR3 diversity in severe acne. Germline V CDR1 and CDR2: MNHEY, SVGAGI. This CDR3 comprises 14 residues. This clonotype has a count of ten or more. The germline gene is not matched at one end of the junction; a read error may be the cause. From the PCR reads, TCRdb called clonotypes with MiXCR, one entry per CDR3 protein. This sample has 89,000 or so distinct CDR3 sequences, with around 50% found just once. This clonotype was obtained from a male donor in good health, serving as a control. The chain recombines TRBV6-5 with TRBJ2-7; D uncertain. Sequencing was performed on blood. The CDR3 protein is CASSYFRVSYEQYF. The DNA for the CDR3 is TGTGCCAGCAGCTACTTCCGGGTGTCCTACGAGCAGTACTTC.